This passage covers 5 T cell receptor beta chains from one sample sequenced in a study of CD4 T cells in relation to SARS-CoV-2 and coronaviruses. CD4+ T cells from unexposed donors were obtained before the COVID-19 pandemic (2011-2018). Isolation of CD4+ T cells took place after 10 days in culture. Repertoires were generated with immunoSEQ multiplex PCR, while TCRdb's copy carries only in-frame clones and drops some. The profile shows approximately 19,000 clones, about 80% of them singletons. These receptors have no known antigen. Sequenced input: CD4+ T cells from PBMCs, cultured in vitro. The source is a human donor in good health.

The rearrangement joins TRBV10-1 to TRBJ2-5; D is possibly TRBD1 (6 bases). The germline V gene encodes CDR1 WNHNN and CDR2 SYGVQD (reference sequence). CDR3 size: 14 residues. V lost 4 bases and J 5 bases, leaving 14 bases between the germline ends. DNA of the CDR3: TGCGCCAGCAGTGGAGGGGGAAACCCGGAGACCCAGTACTTC. Translation gives CASSGGGNPETQYF.

This chain links TRBV21-1 with TRBJ2-7; the table's D call of TRBD1 was not tested on the DNA. TRBV21-1 is a listed pseudogene. The CDR3 runs 15 residues. The chain's CDR3 is CASSRLDRDSYEQYF. The DNA for the CDR3 is TGTGCCAGCAGCAGGCTAGACAGAGACTCCTACGAGCAGTACTTC.

The rearrangement joins TRBV15 to TRBJ1-5, with D possibly being TRBD1 (5 bases). The CDR3 has 12 amino acids. V was shortened by 8 bases and J by 4 bases, with 9 bases between the two germline ends. Germline CDR1 LNHNV, CDR2 YYDKDF (reference sequence). The CDR3 coding sequence is TGTGCCACCTCCAGGGATAATCAGCCCCAGCATTTT. Amino acids: CATSRDNQPQHF.

CDR3 sequence reads: CASSLELIYEQYF. CDR3 nucleotides: TGTGCCAGCAGCTTAGAGCTCATCTACGAGCAGTACTTC. J is TRBJ2-7 and V is TRBV7-9; D is undetermined. CDR3 size: 13 residues. Germline CDR1 SEHNR, CDR2 FQNEAQ (reference sequence). Between the trimmed V and J ends, which lost 1 base and 3 bases, there was a span of 7 bases.

The chain recombines TRBV11-2 with TRBJ1-2; D gene uncertain. The germline CDR1 and CDR2 sequences are SGHAT and FQNNGV. V dropped 0 bases and J dropped 9 bases, with 17 bases sitting between them. The CDR3 is 15 residues long. The CDR3 loop reads CASSLEGSTSLRYTF. Here the CDR3 DNA reads TGTGCCAGCAGCTTAGAAGGGAGTACAAGTCTCCGCTACACCTTC. The full variable domain, rest sourced from reference TRBV11-2 and TRBJ1-2, is EAGVAQSPRYKIIEKRQSVAFWCNPISGHATLYWYQQILGQGPKLLIQFQNNGVVDDSQLPKDRFSAERLKGVDSTLKIQPAKLEDSAVYLCASSLEGSTSLRYTFGSGTRLTVV.